A single sample is the source of the 7 T cell receptor beta chains below, sequenced in a study of molecular identifiers for immune sequencing clone quantification. A single record per CDR3 protein comes from TCRdb applying MiXCR to the PCR reads. The table records roughly 630,000 distinct CDR3 sequences, about 25% of them present only once. The sample taken for sequencing was naive CD8+ T cells from blood, with Jurkat cell RNA spiked in. Indicated subset: FACS-sorted CD8+CD4-CCR7+CD45RA+ naive T cells. These receptors were taken from a human donor in good health. Some libraries in this study had Jurkat cell RNA spiked in.

This rearrangement joins TRBV7-9 to TRBJ2-1; 8 bases line up with TRBD2. V shed 7 bases, J shed 3 bases, and the junction held 8 bases outside the gene matches. Germline V gene data show CDR1 as SEHNR and CDR2 as FQNEAQ (reference sequence). The CDR3 contains 15 residues. The CDR3 DNA follows: TGTGCCAGCACCAACGTCGGGGGGGACTACAATGAGCAGTTCTTC. Translation gives CASTNVGGDYNEQFF.

There are a few counts of this clonotype. DNA of the CDR3: TGTGCCAGCAGCTTGCGGACAGCAGGGACTGAAGCTTTCTTT. Protein sequence: CASSLRTAGTEAFF. This rearrangement joins TRBV7-9 to TRBJ1-1, with D tentatively TRBD1 (6 bases). V dropped 3 bases and J dropped 5 bases, with 13 bases sitting between them. CDR3 length: 14 residues. Per the germline V gene, CDR1 is SEHNR and CDR2 is FQNEAQ (reference sequence).

This clonotype was seen at least ten times. The gene calls are TRBV7-6 and TRBJ1-3; 8 bases are shared with TRBD1. CDR3 size: 15 residues. Trimming at V came to 5 bases and at J to 2 bases, leaving 5 bases not matched to a gene. Germline CDR1 reads SGHVS; CDR2 reads FNYEAQ. Written as DNA, the CDR3 is TGTGCCAGCAGCGGCGGACAGGGTACTGGAAACACCATATATTTT. Its translation is CASSGGQGTGNTIYF.

This clonotype has at least ten counts. The gene calls are TRBV11-2 and TRBJ2-7; perhaps TRBD2 as D (5 bases). The CDR3 length is 15 residues. Germline V gives CDR1 SGHAT, CDR2 FQNNGV. V shed 2 bases and J shed 3 bases, with 14 bases lying between them. CDR3 amino acids: CASSLFERPDYEQYF. CDR3 DNA sequence: TGTGCCAGCAGCTTATTTGAGCGGCCCGACTACGAGCAGTACTTC.

Comment on this clonotype: A much larger clonotype is one base distant, so this may be a read error. The chain employs TRBV6-6 and TRBJ1-5, with D tentatively TRBD1 (5 bases). CDR3 length: 16 amino acids. The V end was cut by 2 bases, the J end by 2 bases, with 13 bases between. Looked up from germline, CDR1 is MNHNY and CDR2 is SVGAGI (reference sequence). The CDR3, as DNA: TGTGCCAGCAGTTACACAGTTGGCAGGGGCAATCAGCCCCAGCATTTT. Amino acids: CASSYTVGRGNQPQHF.

V usage is TRBV12-3 or TRBV12-4 and J usage is TRBJ2-5, with 10 bases fitting TRBD2. The V and J ends lost 7 bases and 4 bases, in that order; junction bases with no gene match: 6. The CDR3 covers 14 residues. CDR3 region: CASNQGLARETQYF. The CDR3 nucleotides read TGTGCCAGCAACCAGGGACTAGCGAGAGAGACCCAGTACTTC.

Worth noting for this clonotype: It may be a read error: a sequence one base away is much more abundant. The chain is built from TRBV29-1 and TRBJ1-1; 11 positions match TRBD1. Per germline, CDR1 SQVTM and CDR2 ANQGSEA. The CDR3 runs to 13 residues. The CDR3 DNA sequence: TGCAGCGCGGACAGGGGGCTGGGCACTGAAGCTTCCTTT. Translating gives CSADRGLGTEASF.